This T cell receptor beta chain appears in the sequencing data of a study of blood T cell repertoires in COVID-19. At the level of the study: From the United States, Italy and Spain came samples of acute and convalescent COVID-19. T cells, B-cell-depleted T cells, or PBMCs provided the cDNA or gDNA that served as material.

CDR1 and CDR2 from the germline V gene are SQVTM and ANQGSEA. The CDR3 is 14 amino acids. J was trimmed by 2 bases and V by 7 bases; bases with no gene match: 11. In the authors' methods: Amplification with reference gene primers provided the estimates of nucleated cell counts. Sequenced by immunoSEQ multiplex PCR; TCRdb stores in-frame clones only, minus some. The D gene and trimming were derived from the DNA, and the V and J assignments and clone size from that table. The data show approximately 340,000 clones, about nine tenths seen once. Seattle researchers signed up patients amid active infection and tracked them longitudinally. This clone was detected a few times.

Material for sequencing was peripheral blood. This TCR was recovered from a man aged 25 to 40 with COVID-19, enrolled during active disease. The chain recombines TRBV29-1 with TRBJ2-7, with 7 bases identical to TRBD1. The CDR3 DNA is TGCAGCGCCGGGCCGGGACAGAGGACCTACGAGCAGTACTTC. Protein product: CSAGPGQRTYEQYF.